This record concerns one T cell receptor beta chain sequence. As processed by the authors: Estimation of nucleated cell counts relied on the amplification of reference gene primers. Generated by immunoSEQ multiplex PCR, the TCRdb table keeps only in-frame clones and is missing some. That table supplies the V and J calls and clone size; D and trimming were determined from the DNA. Of around 210,000 clones in the sample, around 83% were seen once. Germline CDR1 and CDR2: LGHDT and YNNKEL (reference sequence). Trimming at V came to 4 bases and at J to 3 bases, leaving 9 bases not matched to a gene. The CDR3 is 15 residues long. These data belong to a study of blood T cell repertoires in COVID-19.

The chain joins TRBV3-1 (or the pseudogene TRBV3-2) to TRBJ2-7, with 7 nucleotides matching TRBD1. Sequenced sample: peripheral blood. The sequence derives from a human donor in a cohort sampled during active COVID-19. CDR3 loop: CASSLRWTGGYEQYF. The CDR3 region has the DNA TGTGCCAGCAGCCTTCGTTGGACAGGTGGCTACGAGCAGTACTTC.